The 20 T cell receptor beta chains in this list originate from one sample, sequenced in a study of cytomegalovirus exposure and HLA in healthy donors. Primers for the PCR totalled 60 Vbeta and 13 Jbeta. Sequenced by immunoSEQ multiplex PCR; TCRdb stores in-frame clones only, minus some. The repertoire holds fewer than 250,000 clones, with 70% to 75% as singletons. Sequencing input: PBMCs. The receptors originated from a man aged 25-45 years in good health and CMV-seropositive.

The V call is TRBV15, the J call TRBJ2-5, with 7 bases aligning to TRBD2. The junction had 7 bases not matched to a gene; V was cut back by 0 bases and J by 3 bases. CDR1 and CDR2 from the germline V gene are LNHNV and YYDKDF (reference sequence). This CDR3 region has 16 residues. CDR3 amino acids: CATSRDAPLAEETQYF. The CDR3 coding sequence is TGTGCCACCAGCAGAGATGCGCCGCTAGCGGAAGAGACCCAGTACTTC.

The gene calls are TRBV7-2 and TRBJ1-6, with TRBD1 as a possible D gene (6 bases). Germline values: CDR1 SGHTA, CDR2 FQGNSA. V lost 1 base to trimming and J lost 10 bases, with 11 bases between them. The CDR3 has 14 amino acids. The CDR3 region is CASSLDRVGSPLHF. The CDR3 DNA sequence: TGTGCCAGCAGCTTAGACAGGGTAGGATCACCCCTCCACTTT.

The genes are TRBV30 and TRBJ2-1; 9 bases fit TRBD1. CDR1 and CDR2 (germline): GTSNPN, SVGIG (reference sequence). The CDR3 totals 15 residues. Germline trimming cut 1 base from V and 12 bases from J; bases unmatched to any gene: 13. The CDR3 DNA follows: TGTGCCTGGAGTGAAGGACAGGGGCTTACCTACGGGCAGTTCTTC. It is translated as CAWSEGQGLTYGQFF.

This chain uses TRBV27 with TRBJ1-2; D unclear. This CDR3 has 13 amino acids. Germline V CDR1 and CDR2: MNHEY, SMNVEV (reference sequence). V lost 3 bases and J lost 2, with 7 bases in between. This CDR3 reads CASSFSPNYGYTF. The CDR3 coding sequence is TGTGCCAGCAGTTTTTCTCCGAACTATGGCTACACCTTC.

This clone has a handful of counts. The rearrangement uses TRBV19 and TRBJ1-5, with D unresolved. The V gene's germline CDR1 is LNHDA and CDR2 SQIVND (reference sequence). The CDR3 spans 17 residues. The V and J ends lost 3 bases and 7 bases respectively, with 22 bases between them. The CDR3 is CASSILIEGADRQPQHF. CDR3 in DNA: TGTGCCAGTAGTATTTTAATCGAGGGAGCGGATCGACAGCCCCAGCATTTT.

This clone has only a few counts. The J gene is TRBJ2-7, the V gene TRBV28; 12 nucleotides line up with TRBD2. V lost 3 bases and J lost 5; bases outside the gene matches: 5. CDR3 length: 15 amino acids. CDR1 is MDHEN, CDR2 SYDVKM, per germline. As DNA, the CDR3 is TGTGCCAGCAGTTTGACGGGACTAGCGGGCAACGAGCAGTACTTC. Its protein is CASSLTGLAGNEQYF.

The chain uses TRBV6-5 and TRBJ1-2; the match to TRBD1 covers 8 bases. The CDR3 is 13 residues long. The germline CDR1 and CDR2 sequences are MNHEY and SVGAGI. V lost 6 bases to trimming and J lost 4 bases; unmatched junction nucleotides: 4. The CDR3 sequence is CASRGQVVYGYTF. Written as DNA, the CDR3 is TGTGCCAGCAGGGGACAGGTCGTCTATGGCTACACCTTC.

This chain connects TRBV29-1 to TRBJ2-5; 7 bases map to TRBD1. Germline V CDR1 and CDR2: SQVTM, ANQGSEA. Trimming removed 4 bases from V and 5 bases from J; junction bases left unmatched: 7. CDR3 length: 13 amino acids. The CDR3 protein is CSVGQGVWETQYF. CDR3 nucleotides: TGCAGCGTTGGGCAGGGGGTGTGGGAGACCCAGTACTTC.

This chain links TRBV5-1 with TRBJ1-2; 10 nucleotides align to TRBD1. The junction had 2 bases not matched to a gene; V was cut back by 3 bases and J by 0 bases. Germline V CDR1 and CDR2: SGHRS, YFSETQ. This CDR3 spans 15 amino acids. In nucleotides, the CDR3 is TGCGCCAGCAGCTGGGGGACAGGGGCTAACTATGGCTACACCTTC. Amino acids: CASSWGTGANYGYTF.

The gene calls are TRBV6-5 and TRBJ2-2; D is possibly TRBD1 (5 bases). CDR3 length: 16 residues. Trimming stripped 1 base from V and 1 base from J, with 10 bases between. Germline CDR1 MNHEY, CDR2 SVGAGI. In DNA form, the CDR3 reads TGTGCCAGCAGTTACTTGGGCAGGGTGAACACCGGGGAGCTGTTTTTT. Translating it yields CASSYLGRVNTGELFF.

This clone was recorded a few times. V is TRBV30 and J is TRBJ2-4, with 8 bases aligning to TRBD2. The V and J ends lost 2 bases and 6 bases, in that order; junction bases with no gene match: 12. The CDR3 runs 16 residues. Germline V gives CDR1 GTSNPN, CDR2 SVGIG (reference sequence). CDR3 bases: TGTGCCTGGAGTCTAAGGGGCGGGACTAGGGGAAACATTCAGTACTTC. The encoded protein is CAWSLRGGTRGNIQYF.

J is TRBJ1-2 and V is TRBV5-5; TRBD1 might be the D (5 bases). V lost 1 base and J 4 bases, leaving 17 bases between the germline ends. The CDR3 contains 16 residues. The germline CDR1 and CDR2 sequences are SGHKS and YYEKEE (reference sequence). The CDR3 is CASSLSSGGLIYGYTF. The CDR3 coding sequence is TGTGCCAGCAGCTTGAGTAGCGGGGGTTTGATCTATGGCTACACCTTC.

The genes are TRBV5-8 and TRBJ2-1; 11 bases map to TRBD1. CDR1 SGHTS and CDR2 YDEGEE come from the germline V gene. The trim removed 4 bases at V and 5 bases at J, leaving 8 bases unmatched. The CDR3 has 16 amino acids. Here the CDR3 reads CASSPGTGGSDNEQFF. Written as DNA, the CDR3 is TGTGCCAGCAGCCCTGGGACAGGGGGATCTGACAATGAGCAGTTCTTC.

CDR3 in amino acids: CASSYGQGIGYEQYF. Here the CDR3 DNA reads TGTGCCAGCAGTTACGGTCAGGGTATCGGGTACGAGCAGTACTTC. This chain links TRBV6-5 with TRBJ2-5, with D perhaps TRBD1 (5 bases). The end of the DNA aligns better with TRBJ2-7, so the J call may be wrong. Germline V lookup: CDR1 MNHEY, CDR2 SVGAGI. The CDR3 is made up of 15 amino acids.

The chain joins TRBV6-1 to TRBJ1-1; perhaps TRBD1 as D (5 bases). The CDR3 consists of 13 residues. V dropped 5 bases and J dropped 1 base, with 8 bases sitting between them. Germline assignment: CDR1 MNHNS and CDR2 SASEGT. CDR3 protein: CASSLTGNTEAFF. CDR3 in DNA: TGTGCCAGCAGTCTAACAGGGAACACTGAAGCTTTCTTT.

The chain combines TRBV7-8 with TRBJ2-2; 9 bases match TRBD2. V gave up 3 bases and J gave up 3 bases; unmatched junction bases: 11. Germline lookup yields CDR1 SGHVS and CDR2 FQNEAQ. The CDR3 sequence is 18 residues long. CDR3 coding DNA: TGTGCCAGCAGCTTCCACCTTAATAGCGGGAGTTACACCGGGGAGCTGTTTTTT. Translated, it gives CASSFHLNSGSYTGELFF.

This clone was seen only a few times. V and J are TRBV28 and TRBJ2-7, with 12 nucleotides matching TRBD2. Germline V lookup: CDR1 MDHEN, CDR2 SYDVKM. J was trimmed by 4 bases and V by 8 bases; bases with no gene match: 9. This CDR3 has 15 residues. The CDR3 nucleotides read TGTGCCAGCTATAGTGAGACTAGCGGGAGTTACGAGCAGTACTTC. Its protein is CASYSETSGSYEQYF.

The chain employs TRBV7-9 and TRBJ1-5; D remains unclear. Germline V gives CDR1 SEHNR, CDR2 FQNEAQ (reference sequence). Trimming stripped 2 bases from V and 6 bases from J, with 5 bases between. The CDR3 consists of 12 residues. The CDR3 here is CASSLPSQPQHF. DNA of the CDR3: TGTGCCAGCAGCTTACCCAGTCAGCCCCAGCATTTT.

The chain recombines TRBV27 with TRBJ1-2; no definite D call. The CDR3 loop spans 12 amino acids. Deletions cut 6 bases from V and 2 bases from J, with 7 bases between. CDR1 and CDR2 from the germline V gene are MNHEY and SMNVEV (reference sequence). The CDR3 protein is CASRHSNYGYTF. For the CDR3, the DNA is TGTGCCAGCAGACACAGCAACTATGGCTACACCTTC.

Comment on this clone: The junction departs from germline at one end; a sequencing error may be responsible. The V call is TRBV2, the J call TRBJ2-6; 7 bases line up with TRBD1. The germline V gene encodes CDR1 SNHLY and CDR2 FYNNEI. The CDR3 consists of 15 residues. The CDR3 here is CASRNRGTGANILTF. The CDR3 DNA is TGTGCCAGCAGAAACAGGGGTACTGGGGCCAACATCCTGACTTTC.